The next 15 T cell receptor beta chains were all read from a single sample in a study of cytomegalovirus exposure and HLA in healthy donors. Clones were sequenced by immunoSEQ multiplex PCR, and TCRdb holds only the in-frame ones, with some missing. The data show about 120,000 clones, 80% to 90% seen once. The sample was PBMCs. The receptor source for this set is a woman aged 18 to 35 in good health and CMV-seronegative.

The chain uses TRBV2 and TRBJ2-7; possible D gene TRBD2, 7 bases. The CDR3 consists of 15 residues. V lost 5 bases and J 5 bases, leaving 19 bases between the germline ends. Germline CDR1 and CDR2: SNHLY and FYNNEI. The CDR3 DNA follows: TGTGCCAGCAGTCGGCTGGGGGGGCGGGGCGACGAGCAGTACTTC. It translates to CASSRLGGRGDEQYF.

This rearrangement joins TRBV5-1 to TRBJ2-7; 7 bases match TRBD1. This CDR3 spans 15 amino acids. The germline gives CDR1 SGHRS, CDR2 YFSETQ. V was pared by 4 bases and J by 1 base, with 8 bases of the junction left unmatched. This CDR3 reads CASSPGQALSYEQYF. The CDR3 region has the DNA TGCGCCAGCAGCCCCGGACAGGCGTTATCCTACGAGCAGTACTTC.

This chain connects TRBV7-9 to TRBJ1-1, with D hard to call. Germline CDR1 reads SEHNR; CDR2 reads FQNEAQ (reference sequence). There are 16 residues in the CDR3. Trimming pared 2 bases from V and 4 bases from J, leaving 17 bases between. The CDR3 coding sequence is TGTGCCAGCAGCTTACTAGTTTGGCAGATTAGCACTGAAGCTTTCTTT. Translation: CASSLLVWQISTEAFF. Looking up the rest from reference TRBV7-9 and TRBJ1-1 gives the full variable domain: DTGVSQNPRHKITKRGQNVTFRCDPISEHNRLYWYRQTLGQGPEFLTYFQNEAQLEKSRLLSDRFSAERPKGSFSTLEIQRTEQGDSAMYLCASSLLVWQISTEAFFGQGTRLTVV.

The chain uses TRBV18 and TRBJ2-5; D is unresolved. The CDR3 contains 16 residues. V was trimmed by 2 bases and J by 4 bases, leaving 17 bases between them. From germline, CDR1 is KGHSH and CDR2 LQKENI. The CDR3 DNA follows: TGTGCCAGCTCACCAGTGTACAGCCTAAATTTAGAGACCCAGTACTTC. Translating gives CASSPVYSLNLETQYF. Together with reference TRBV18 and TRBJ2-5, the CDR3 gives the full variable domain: NAGVMQNPRHLVRRRGQEARLRCSPMKGHSHVYWYRQLPEEGLKFMVYLQKENIIDESGMPKERFSAEFPKEGPSILRIQQVVRGDSAAYFCASSPVYSLNLETQYFGPGTRLLVL.

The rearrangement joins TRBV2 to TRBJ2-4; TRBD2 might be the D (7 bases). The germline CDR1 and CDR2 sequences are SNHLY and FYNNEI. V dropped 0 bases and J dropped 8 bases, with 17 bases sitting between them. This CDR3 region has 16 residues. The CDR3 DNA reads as TGTGCCAGCAGTGAAGCCAGGGGAGGGATGGTGGACATTCAGTACTTC. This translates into CASSEARGGMVDIQYF.

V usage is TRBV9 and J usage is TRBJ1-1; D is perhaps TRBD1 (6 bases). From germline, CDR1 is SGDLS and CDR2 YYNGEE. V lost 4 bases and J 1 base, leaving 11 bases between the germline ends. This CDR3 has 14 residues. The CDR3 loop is CASSSQTGNTEAFF. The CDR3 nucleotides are TGTGCCAGCAGCTCCCAGACAGGGAACACTGAAGCTTTCTTT.

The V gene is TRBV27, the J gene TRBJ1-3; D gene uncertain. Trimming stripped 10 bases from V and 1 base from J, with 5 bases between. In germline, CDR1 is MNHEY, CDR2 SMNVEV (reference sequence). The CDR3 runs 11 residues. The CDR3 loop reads CATRSGNTIYF. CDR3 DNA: TGTGCCACCCGTTCTGGAAACACCATATATTTT.

CDR3 coding DNA: TGTGCCAGCACCTATCCAGGGGTCTACGAGCAGTACTTC. This sequence encodes CASTYPGVYEQYF. J is TRBJ2-7 and V is TRBV5-6; a weak D match, TRBD1 (6 bases). V lost 6 bases, J lost 3 bases, and 13 bases lay in between. Germline CDR1 is SGHDT and CDR2 is YYEEEE. This CDR3 is 13 amino acids long.

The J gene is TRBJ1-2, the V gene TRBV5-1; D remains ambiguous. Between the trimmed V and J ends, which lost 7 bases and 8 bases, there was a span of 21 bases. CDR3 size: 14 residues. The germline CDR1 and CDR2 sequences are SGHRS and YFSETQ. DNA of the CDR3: TGCGCCAGCGGACCCCTGTTGGGAGACGGCGGCTACACCTTC. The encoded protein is CASGPLLGDGGYTF.

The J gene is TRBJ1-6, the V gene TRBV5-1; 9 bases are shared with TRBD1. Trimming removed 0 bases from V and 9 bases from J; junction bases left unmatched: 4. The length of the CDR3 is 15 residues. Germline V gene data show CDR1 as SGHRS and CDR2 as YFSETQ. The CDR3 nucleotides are TGCGCCAGCAGCTTGGGACCGGGACAGGGTTCACCCCTCCACTTT. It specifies CASSLGPGQGSPLHF.

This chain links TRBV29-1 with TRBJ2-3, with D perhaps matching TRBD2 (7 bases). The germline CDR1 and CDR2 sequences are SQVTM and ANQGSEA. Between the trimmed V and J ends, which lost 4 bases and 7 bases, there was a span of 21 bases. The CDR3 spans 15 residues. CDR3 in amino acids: CSVGSGGGMGNTQYF. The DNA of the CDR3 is TGCAGCGTTGGTAGTGGGGGGGGCATGGGGAATACGCAGTATTTT.

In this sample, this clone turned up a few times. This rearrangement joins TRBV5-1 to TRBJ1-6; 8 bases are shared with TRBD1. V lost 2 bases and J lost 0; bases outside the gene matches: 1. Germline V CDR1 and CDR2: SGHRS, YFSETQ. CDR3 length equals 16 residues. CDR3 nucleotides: TGCGCCAGCAGCTTCGGGACAGGCTCCTATAATTCACCCCTCCACTTT. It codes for CASSFGTGSYNSPLHF.

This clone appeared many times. This chain's CDR3 is CASSLQENTEAFF. CDR3 sequence (DNA): TGCGCCAGCAGCTTACAGGAGAACACTGAAGCTTTCTTT. This chain connects TRBV5-1 to TRBJ1-1; D may be TRBD1 (5 bases). The CDR3 extends over 13 amino acids. The germline CDR1 and CDR2 sequences are SGHRS and YFSETQ. Trimming pared 2 bases from V and 1 base from J, leaving 6 bases between.

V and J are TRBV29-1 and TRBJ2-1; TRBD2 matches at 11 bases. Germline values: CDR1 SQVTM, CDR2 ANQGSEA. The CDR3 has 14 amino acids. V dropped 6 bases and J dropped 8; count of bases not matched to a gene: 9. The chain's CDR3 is CSVKTSGGGYEQFF. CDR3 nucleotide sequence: TGCAGCGTCAAAACTAGCGGGGGTGGGTATGAGCAGTTCTTC.

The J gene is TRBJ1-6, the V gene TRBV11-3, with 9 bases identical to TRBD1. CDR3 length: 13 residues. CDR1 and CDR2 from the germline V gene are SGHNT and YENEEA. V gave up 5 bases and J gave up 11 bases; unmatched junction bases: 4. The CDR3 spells CASSEGQGTPLHF. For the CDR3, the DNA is TGTGCCAGCAGCGAAGGACAGGGGACACCCCTCCACTTT.